What follows is one T cell receptor (beta chain) and its context. These data come from a study of response to subunit inactivated influenza vaccine. Using its own MiXCR run on the RT-PCR reads, TCRdb lists one record per CDR3 protein. The table records about 570,000 distinct CDR3 sequences, about 10% of them present only once. These data were also reused for a study on T cells expressing NK-cell markers. That source notes: It was by 5'RACE template switching with UMIs that TCR beta cDNA was made. Sequencing covered eight donors, seven HCMV-seropositive and one seronegative. What remained unclear was the HCMV specificity of expanded NKG2C+ T cell clones.

The clonotype was recovered from a man in his fifties or sixties who received an inactivated influenza vaccine. The sample here was PBMCs from blood, taken on the day of vaccination.

CDR3 region: CASTHPGGGNTIYF. As DNA, the CDR3 is TGTGCCAGCACCCATCCAGGGGGTGGAAACACCATATATTTT. The rearrangement joins TRBV12-3 or TRBV12-4 to TRBJ1-3; 7 bases are a match to TRBD1. With 7 bases clipped from V and 3 bases from J, the junction kept 6 bases outside the gene matches. The CDR3 consists of 14 residues.